The 28 T cell receptor beta chains listed next were all sequenced from one sample in a study of blood T cell repertoires in COVID-19. Generated by immunoSEQ multiplex PCR, the TCRdb table keeps only in-frame clones and is missing some. The sample carries around 160,000 clones, about 82% recorded once. Sequenced material: peripheral blood. These receptors came from a woman aged 40 to 50 with active or convalescent COVID-19.

This chain joins TRBV6-2 or TRBV6-3 and TRBJ1-2; no clear D. CDR1 MNHEY and CDR2 SVGEGT come from the germline V gene. There are 16 residues in the CDR3. V was cut by 2 bases and J by 4 bases, with 17 bases left in between. The CDR3 loop is CASSYRYTRARYGYTF. CDR3 in DNA: TGTGCCAGCAGTTACCGTTATACGAGGGCGCGCTATGGCTACACCTTC.

The chain couples TRBV30 to TRBJ1-4; the D gene is possibly TRBD1 (5 bases). The germline V gene has CDR1 GTSNPN and CDR2 SVGIG (reference sequence). The CDR3 runs to 14 residues. The V gene lost 1 base and the J gene lost 7 bases, with 13 bases spanning the gap. CDR3 DNA: TGTGCCTGGAGTGAAAGTGGGGCGCGTGAAAAACTGTTTTTT. This gives the protein CAWSESGAREKLFF.

J is TRBJ1-5 and V is TRBV24-1; 8 bases fit TRBD1. CDR1 KGHDR and CDR2 SFDVKD come from the germline V gene. The CDR3 runs 17 residues. With 3 bases clipped from V and 2 bases from J, the junction kept 8 bases outside the gene matches. Here the CDR3 reads CATSDPRTGKGNQPQHF. The DNA for the CDR3 is TGTGCCACCAGTGATCCCCGGACAGGGAAGGGCAATCAGCCCCAGCATTTT.

V and J are TRBV5-4 and TRBJ1-4; 10 positions agree with TRBD1. The CDR3 runs to 15 residues. V gave up 4 bases and J gave up 5 bases; unmatched junction bases: 5. Germline assignment: CDR1 SGHNT and CDR2 YYREEE (reference sequence). The DNA of the CDR3 is TGTGCCAGCAGCGTGGACAGGGGGAGCAATGAAAAACTGTTTTTT. It is translated as CASSVDRGSNEKLFF.

A single count supports this clone. The chain has TRBV2 and TRBJ1-3; 7 nucleotides agree with TRBD1. Trimming cost V 8 bases and J 3 bases; bases outside gene matches: 7. Germline-derived CDR1 and CDR2 are SNHLY and FYNNEI. This CDR3 contains 14 residues. In DNA form, the CDR3 reads TGTGCCAGCTCTGCCAGGGGGGTTGGAAACACCATATATTTT. Translating it yields CASSARGVGNTIYF.

The rearrangement links TRBV13 to TRBJ1-3; 7 bases map to TRBD1. Germline values: CDR1 PRHDT, CDR2 FYEKMQ (reference sequence). The J segment lost 7 bases and the V segment lost 2 bases, leaving 5 bases of the junction unmatched. The CDR3 contains 14 residues. The CDR3 sequence: CASSLKGGWNTIYF. DNA of the CDR3: TGTGCCAGCAGCTTAAAAGGGGGCTGGAACACCATATATTTT.

This clone showed up just a few times. J is TRBJ2-7 and V is TRBV28, with TRBD1 matching over 8 bases. With V trimmed by 4 bases and J by 2 bases, 7 bases remained unmatched. Germline loops: CDR1 MDHEN, CDR2 SYDVKM. CDR3 size: 15 residues. The CDR3 nucleotides are TGTGCCAGCAGTTCCACCGGGACAGGTCCCTACGAGCAGTACTTC. Protein product: CASSSTGTGPYEQYF.

The V call is TRBV12-3 or TRBV12-4, the J call TRBJ2-7; D perhaps matches TRBD2 (6 bases). Trimming took 4 bases from V and 3 from J, leaving 10 bases between them. The CDR3 contains 13 residues. Here the CDR3 DNA reads TGTGCCAGCAGTTGGGACTGGATCTACGAGCAGTACTTC. This sequence encodes CASSWDWIYEQYF.

This clone has only one observation. This chain's CDR3 is CAWSPVSNRVANYGYTF. CDR3 sequence (DNA): TGTGCCTGGAGCCCAGTTTCGAACAGGGTTGCTAACTATGGCTACACCTTC. The J gene is TRBJ1-2, the V gene TRBV30; TRBD1 is a possible D gene (6 bases). This CDR3 contains 17 residues. The V and J ends lost 3 bases and 0 bases respectively, with 20 bases between them. Looked up from germline, CDR1 is GTSNPN and CDR2 is SVGIG (reference sequence).

In this sample, this clone turned up once. The V gene is TRBV30, the J gene TRBJ1-5; D remains unclear. Germline V gives CDR1 GTSNPN, CDR2 SVGIG (reference sequence). The V end lost 2 bases, the J end lost 0 bases, and 5 bases lay between the germline ends. The CDR3 sequence is 13 residues long. DNA of the CDR3: TGTGCCTGGAGTTACAATAGCAATCAGCCCCAGCATTTT. The encoded protein is CAWSYNSNQPQHF.

For this clone: The same CDR3 also results from other DNA sequences found in this sample. J is TRBJ2-7 and V is TRBV28; no reliable D call. In germline, CDR1 is MDHEN, CDR2 SYDVKM. The germline V and J ends were trimmed by 1 base and 6 bases, with 4 bases remaining between them. The CDR3 contains 11 residues. CDR3 nucleotide sequence: TGTGCCAGCAGTTTATCGCGCGAGCAGTACTTC. This translates into CASSLSREQYF.

The chain joins TRBV19 to TRBJ1-5; D possibly corresponds to TRBD1 (6 bases). The CDR3 runs to 12 residues. V was trimmed by 2 bases and J by 11 bases, leaving 10 bases between them. Germline-derived CDR1 and CDR2 are LNHDA and SQIVND (reference sequence). The CDR3 region has the DNA TGTGCCAGTAGTATACGCGAGGGGGCCCAGCATTTT. Translated: CASSIREGAQHF.

The chain couples TRBV4-3 to TRBJ1-2, with D unclear. The V gene's germline CDR1 is LGHNA and CDR2 YSLEER. This CDR3 comprises 15 residues. V was pared by 0 bases and J by 0 bases, with 8 bases between. The CDR3 region is CASSQEGSSNYGYTF. CDR3 in DNA: TGCGCCAGCAGCCAAGAAGGGAGTTCTAACTATGGCTACACCTTC.

The genes are TRBV15 and TRBJ2-2; a weak D match, TRBD1 (5 bases). Deletions cut 0 bases from V and 6 bases from J, with 8 bases between. Germline V gene lookup returns CDR1 LNHNV and CDR2 YYDKDF (reference sequence). The CDR3 is 14 residues long. The CDR3 loop is CATSRDQGAGELFF. The CDR3 coding sequence is TGTGCCACCAGCAGAGATCAAGGGGCCGGGGAGCTGTTTTTT. Variable domain in full (rest from reference TRBV15 and TRBJ2-2): DAMVIQNPRYQVTQFGKPVTLSCSQTLNHNVMYWYQQKSSQAPKLLFHYYDKDFNNEADTPDNFQSRRPNTSFCFLDIRSPGLGDTAMYLCATSRDQGAGELFFGEGSRLTVL.

This chain uses TRBV4-3 with TRBJ2-2; TRBD2 is a possible D gene (6 bases). CDR1 and CDR2 (germline): LGHNA, YSLEER. V shed 4 bases and J shed 11 bases, with 20 bases lying between them. CDR3 size: 15 residues. CDR3 sequence: CASSPYGGIVGELFF. The CDR3 nucleotides read TGCGCCAGCAGCCCGTACGGAGGGATCGTCGGAGAGCTGTTTTTT.

The rearrangement joins TRBV7-9 to TRBJ2-7; possibly TRBD2 for D (5 bases). The CDR3 has 14 amino acids. Trimming shortened V by 1 base and J by 3 bases, and 10 bases separated the two germline ends. Germline CDR1 SEHNR, CDR2 FQNEAQ (reference sequence). The CDR3 region is CASSLEGRFYEQYF. The CDR3, as DNA: TGTGCCAGCAGCTTAGAAGGGAGATTCTACGAGCAGTACTTC.

The chain is built from TRBV6-1 and TRBJ2-5, with 14 bases fitting TRBD2. The CDR3 runs 18 residues. Germline V lookup: CDR1 MNHNS, CDR2 SASEGT. After removal of 5 bases from V and 1 base from J, the junction contained 9 bases not matched to a gene. CDR3 coding DNA: TGTGCCAGCAGTAAAGGGACTAGCGGGGGCCGGAGCCAAGAGACCCAGTACTTC. Translated: CASSKGTSGGRSQETQYF.

The chain carries TRBV28 and TRBJ1-2, with 10 nucleotides matching TRBD1. Germline assignment: CDR1 MDHEN and CDR2 SYDVKM. Trimming cost V 2 bases and J 3 bases; bases outside gene matches: 3. This CDR3 region has 15 residues. The CDR3 reads CASSLGGTGDYGYTF. In nucleotides, the CDR3 is TGTGCCAGCAGTTTAGGTGGGACAGGGGACTATGGCTACACCTTC.

V gene TRBV4-3 combines with J gene TRBJ1-2, with 8 bases that match TRBD1. CDR3 size: 17 residues. Germline trimming cut 5 bases from V and 3 bases from J; bases unmatched to any gene: 14. Germline lookup yields CDR1 LGHNA and CDR2 YSLEER. CDR3 coding DNA: TGCGCCAGCAGCACTCCAGCTGGGCAGGGGGCTGACTATGGCTACACCTTC. Encoded protein: CASSTPAGQGADYGYTF.

CDR3 nucleotide sequence: TGTGCCAGCAGCTTAGGAGGGACACTCATTTCCTACGAGCAGTACTTC. Encoded protein: CASSLGGTLISYEQYF. This chain uses TRBV7-2 with TRBJ2-7; possibly TRBD1 for D (6 bases). Trimming shortened V by 1 base and J by 1 base, and 14 bases separated the two germline ends. In germline, CDR1 is SGHTA, CDR2 FQGNSA. The CDR3 runs 16 residues.

The V and J genes are TRBV6-5 and TRBJ2-3, with unresolved D. Deletions cut 7 bases from V and 2 bases from J, with 13 bases between. Germline-derived CDR1 and CDR2 are MNHEY and SVGAGI. The CDR3 sequence is 14 residues long. The CDR3 nucleotides are TGTGCCAGCAAAACAGCCATCTTCACAGATACGCAGTATTTT. Protein product: CASKTAIFTDTQYF.

The chain links TRBV7-2 to TRBJ1-3; no firm D call. Trimming pared 1 base from V and 1 base from J, leaving 5 bases between. CDR3 length: 14 residues. Germline V gene sequence: CDR1 SGHTA, CDR2 FQGNSA. The CDR3 reads CASSLGVSGNTIYF. Written as DNA, the CDR3 is TGTGCCAGCAGCTTAGGAGTATCTGGAAACACCATATATTTT.

The chain joins TRBV11-2 to TRBJ2-7, with a weak D call TRBD2 (6 bases). The germline V gene has CDR1 SGHAT and CDR2 FQNNGV. CDR3 length: 15 residues. V was shortened by 5 bases and J by 1 base, with 15 bases between the two germline ends. This CDR3 reads CASSTRTTPSYEQYF. The DNA of the CDR3 is TGTGCCAGCAGCACCCGGACTACCCCATCCTACGAGCAGTACTTC.

The chain has TRBV30 and TRBJ2-7, with D possibly being TRBD2 (6 bases). The CDR3 is 18 residues long. Germline-derived CDR1 and CDR2 are GTSNPN and SVGIG (reference sequence). Trimming took off 4 bases at V and 2 bases at J, with 27 bases between the two ends. The CDR3 region has the DNA TGTGCCTGGAATCCCCCCAAGGGACTGGCCCTTAAAACCTACGAGCAGTACTTC. It specifies CAWNPPKGLALKTYEQYF.

The chain carries TRBV28 and TRBJ1-2, with D perhaps matching TRBD1 (6 bases). The germline V and J ends were trimmed by 4 bases and 4 bases, with 16 bases remaining between them. The CDR3 consists of 15 residues. Germline-derived CDR1 and CDR2 are MDHEN and SYDVKM. DNA of the CDR3: TGTGCCAGCAGTTACCCCCGGGGGGCGAGCTATGGCTACACCTTC. Translated, it gives CASSYPRGASYGYTF.

The CDR3 DNA reads TGTGCCAGCAGCTTTCTAGGGGCCAATGAGCAGTTCTTC. Amino acid sequence: CASSFLGANEQFF. The V gene is TRBV5-6, the J gene TRBJ2-1; tentative D call: TRBD1 (5 bases). CDR1 and CDR2 (germline): SGHDT, YYEEEE. With 2 bases removed from V and 6 bases from J, the gap between germline ends came to 9 bases. The CDR3 sequence is 13 residues long.

As DNA, the CDR3 is TGTGCCAGCAGCTCAGGACAGGGGCTTGTTTTGAAGACCCAGTACTTC. Protein sequence: CASSSGQGLVLKTQYF. V and J are TRBV3-1 (or the pseudogene TRBV3-2) and TRBJ2-5; TRBD1 matches at 9 bases. J was trimmed by 6 bases and V by 5 bases; bases with no gene match: 13. Germline V CDR1 and CDR2: LGHDT, YNNKEL (reference sequence). The CDR3 runs to 16 residues.

This clone has just a few counts. CDR3 protein: CASSQNRGQFWYEQYF. DNA of the CDR3: TGCGCCAGCAGCCAAAACCGTGGACAGTTCTGGTACGAGCAGTACTTC. V is TRBV4-3 and J is TRBJ2-7; tentative D call: TRBD1 (6 bases). Deletions cut 2 bases from V and 4 bases from J, with 18 bases between. The CDR3 is 16 amino acids. The germline gives CDR1 LGHNA, CDR2 YSLEER.